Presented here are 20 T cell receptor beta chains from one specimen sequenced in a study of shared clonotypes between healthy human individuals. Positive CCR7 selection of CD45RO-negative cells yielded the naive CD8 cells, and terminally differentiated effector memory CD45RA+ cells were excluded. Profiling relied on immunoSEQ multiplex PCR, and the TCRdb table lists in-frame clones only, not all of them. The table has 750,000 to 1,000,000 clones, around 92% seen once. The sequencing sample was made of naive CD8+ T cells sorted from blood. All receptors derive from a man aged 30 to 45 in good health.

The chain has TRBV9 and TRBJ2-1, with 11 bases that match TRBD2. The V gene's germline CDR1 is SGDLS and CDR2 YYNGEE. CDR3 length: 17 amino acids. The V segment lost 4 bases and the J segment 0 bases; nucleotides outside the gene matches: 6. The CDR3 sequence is CASSHLGLAASYNEQFF. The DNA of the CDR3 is TGTGCCAGCAGCCACTTGGGACTAGCGGCCTCCTACAATGAGCAGTTCTTC.

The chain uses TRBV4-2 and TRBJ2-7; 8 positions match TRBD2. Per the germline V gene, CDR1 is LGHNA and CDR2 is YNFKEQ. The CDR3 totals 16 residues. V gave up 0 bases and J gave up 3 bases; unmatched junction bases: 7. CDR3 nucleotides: TGTGCCAGCAGCCAAGAGACGGGACTAGTTCGCTACGAGCAGTACTTC. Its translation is CASSQETGLVRYEQYF.

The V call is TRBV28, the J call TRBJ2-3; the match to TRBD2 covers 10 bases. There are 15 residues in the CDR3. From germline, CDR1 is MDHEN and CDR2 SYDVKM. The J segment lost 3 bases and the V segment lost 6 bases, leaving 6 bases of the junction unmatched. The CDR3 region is CASRQPGLATDTQYF. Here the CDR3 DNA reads TGTGCCAGCAGACAGCCGGGACTAGCGACAGATACGCAGTATTTT.

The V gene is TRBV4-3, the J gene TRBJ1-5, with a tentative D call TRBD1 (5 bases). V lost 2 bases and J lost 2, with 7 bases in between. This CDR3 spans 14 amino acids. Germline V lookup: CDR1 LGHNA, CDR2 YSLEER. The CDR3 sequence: CASSQTGGNQPQHF. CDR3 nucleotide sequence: TGCGCCAGCAGCCAAACGGGGGGCAATCAGCCCCAGCATTTT.

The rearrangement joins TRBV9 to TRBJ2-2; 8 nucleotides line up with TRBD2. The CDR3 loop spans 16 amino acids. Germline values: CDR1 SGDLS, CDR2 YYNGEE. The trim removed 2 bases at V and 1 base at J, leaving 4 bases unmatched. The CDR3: CASSVLTSENTGELFF. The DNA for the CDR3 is TGTGCCAGCAGCGTCCTGACTAGCGAGAACACCGGGGAGCTGTTTTTT.

CDR3 sequence reads: CASTLTGQGITGELFF. The CDR3 DNA is TGTGCCAGCACCCTCACCGGACAGGGGATCACCGGGGAGCTGTTTTTT. The chain joins TRBV2 to TRBJ2-2; 9 positions match TRBD1. V dropped 7 bases and J dropped 4; count of bases not matched to a gene: 10. Germline V gives CDR1 SNHLY, CDR2 FYNNEI. This CDR3 contains 16 residues.

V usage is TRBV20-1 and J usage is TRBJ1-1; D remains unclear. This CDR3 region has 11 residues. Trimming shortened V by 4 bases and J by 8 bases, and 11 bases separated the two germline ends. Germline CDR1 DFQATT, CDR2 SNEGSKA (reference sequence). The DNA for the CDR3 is TGCAGTGCTAAGGAAGGTCCCGAAGCTTTCTTT. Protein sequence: CSAKEGPEAFF.

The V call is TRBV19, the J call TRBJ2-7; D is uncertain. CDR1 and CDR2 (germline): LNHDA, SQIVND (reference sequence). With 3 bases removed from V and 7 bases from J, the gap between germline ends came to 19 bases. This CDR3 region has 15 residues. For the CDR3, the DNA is TGTGCCAGTAGTATCAAACCCGGGCCCCGGCGAGAGCAGTACTTC. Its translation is CASSIKPGPRREQYF.

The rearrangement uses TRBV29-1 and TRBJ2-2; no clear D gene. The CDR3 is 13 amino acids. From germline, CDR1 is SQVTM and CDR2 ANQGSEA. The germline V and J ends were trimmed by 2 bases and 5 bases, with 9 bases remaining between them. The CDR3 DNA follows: TGCAGCGTTGAATTCTCGCAGACCGGGGAGCTGTTTTTT. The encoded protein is CSVEFSQTGELFF.

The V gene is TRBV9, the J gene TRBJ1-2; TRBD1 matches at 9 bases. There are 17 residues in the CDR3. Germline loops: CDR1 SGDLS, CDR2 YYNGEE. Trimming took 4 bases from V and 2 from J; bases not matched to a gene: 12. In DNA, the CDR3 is TGTGCCAGCAGCCCCCTCACAATCGGGACAGGGAACTATGGCTACACCTTC. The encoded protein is CASSPLTIGTGNYGYTF. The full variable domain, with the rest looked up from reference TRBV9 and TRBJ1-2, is DSGVTQTPKHLITATGQRVTLRCSPRSGDLSVYWYQQSLDQGLQFLIQYYNGEERAKGNILERFSAQQFPDLHSELNLSSLELGDSALYFCASSPLTIGTGNYGYTFGSGTRLTVV.

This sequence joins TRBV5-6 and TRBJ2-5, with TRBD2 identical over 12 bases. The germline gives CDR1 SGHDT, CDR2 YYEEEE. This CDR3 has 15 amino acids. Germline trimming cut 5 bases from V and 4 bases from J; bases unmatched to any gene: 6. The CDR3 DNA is TGTGCCAGCAGTTCTCAGACTAGCGGGGGAGAGACCCAGTACTTC. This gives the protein CASSSQTSGGETQYF.

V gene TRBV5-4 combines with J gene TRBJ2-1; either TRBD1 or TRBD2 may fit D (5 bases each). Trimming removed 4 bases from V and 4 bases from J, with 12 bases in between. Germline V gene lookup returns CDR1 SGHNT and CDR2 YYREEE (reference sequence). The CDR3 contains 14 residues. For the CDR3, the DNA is TGTGCCAGCAGCCCGAGGGGTCTATACAATGAGCAGTTCTTC. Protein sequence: CASSPRGLYNEQFF.

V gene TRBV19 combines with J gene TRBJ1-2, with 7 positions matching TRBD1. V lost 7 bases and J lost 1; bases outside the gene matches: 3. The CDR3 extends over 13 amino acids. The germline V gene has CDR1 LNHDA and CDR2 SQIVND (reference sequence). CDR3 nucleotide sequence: TGTGCCAGTACGGACAGGTTTAACTATGGCTACACCTTC. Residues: CASTDRFNYGYTF.

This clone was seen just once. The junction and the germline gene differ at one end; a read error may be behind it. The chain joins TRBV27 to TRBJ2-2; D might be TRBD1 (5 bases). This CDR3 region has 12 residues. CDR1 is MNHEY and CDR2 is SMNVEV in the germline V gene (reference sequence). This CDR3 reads CANSLSGGELFF. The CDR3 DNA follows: TGTGCCAACAGTTTATCAGGGGGGGAGCTGTTTTTT.

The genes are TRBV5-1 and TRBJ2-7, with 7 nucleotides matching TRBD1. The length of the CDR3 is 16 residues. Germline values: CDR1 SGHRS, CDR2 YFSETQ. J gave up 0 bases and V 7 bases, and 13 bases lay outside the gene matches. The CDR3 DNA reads TGCGCCAGCTGCGCACTCGGGACAGCCAACTCCTACGAGCAGTACTTC. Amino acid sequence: CASCALGTANSYEQYF.

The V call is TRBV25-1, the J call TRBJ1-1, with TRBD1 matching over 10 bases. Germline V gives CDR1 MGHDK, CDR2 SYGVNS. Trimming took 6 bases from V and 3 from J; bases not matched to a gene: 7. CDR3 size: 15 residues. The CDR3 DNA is TGTGCCAGCAGCCCCGGGACAGGGGCAGACACTGAAGCTTTCTTT. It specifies CASSPGTGADTEAFF.

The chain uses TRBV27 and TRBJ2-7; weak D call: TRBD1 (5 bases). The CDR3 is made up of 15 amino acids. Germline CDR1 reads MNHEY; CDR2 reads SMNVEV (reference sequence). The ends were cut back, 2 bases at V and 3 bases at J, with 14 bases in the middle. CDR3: CASSLTLDTSYEQYF. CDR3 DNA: TGTGCCAGCAGTTTAACCTTGGACACGAGCTACGAGCAGTACTTC.

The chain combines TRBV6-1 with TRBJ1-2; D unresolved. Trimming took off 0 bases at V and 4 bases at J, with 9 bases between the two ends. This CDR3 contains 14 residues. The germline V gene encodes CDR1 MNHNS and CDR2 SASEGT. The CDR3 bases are TGTGCCAGCAGTGAAGCCGGTACGAGCTATGGCTACACCTTC. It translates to CASSEAGTSYGYTF.

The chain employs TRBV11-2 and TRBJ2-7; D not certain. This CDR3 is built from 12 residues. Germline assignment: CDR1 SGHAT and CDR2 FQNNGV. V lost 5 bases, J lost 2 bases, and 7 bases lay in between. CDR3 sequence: CASSLMTYEQYF. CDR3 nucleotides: TGTGCCAGCAGCCTTATGACCTACGAGCAGTACTTC.

The CDR3 region is CASTLSLAGEEYTGELFF. For the CDR3, the DNA is TGTGCCAGCACTCTATCACTAGCGGGAGAAGAGTACACCGGGGAGCTGTTTTTT. The chain has TRBV27 and TRBJ2-2; 11 nucleotides match TRBD2. V was pared by 7 bases and J by 3 bases, with 13 bases of the junction left unmatched. The CDR3 is 18 amino acids. CDR1 is MNHEY and CDR2 is SMNVEV in the germline V gene (reference sequence).